One T cell receptor beta chain is described in this entry. Method: immunoSEQ multiplex PCR; TCRdb's copy keeps in-frame clones and lacks some. The table has around 300,000 clones, approximately 92% seen once. V dropped 7 bases and J dropped 2; count of bases not matched to a gene: 11. Per the germline V gene, CDR1 is SNHLY and CDR2 is FYNNEI. The CDR3 spans 15 residues. This entry comes from a study of blood T cell repertoires in COVID-19. Study background: There were acute and convalescent COVID-19 samples, and they came from the United States, Italy and Spain. T cells, B-cell-depleted T cells, or PBMCs supplied cDNA or gDNA.

The V and J genes are TRBV2 and TRBJ2-7, with 7 bases matching TRBD2. The source of this sequence is a woman aged 25 to 39 with COVID-19, enrolled during active disease. The specimen was peripheral blood. The CDR3: CASTSSPSGAYEQYF. In DNA form, the CDR3 reads TGTGCCAGCACCTCTAGTCCTAGCGGAGCCTACGAGCAGTACTTC.